This T cell receptor (beta chain) was sequenced during a study of T-cell memory formation after mild COVID-19. On the study more broadly: Across donors, TCR clusters were largely donor specific.

TCRdb independently ran MiXCR on the 5' RACE reads; one entry per CDR3 protein. The data contain fewer than 700,000 distinct CDR3 sequences, roughly 21% of them singletons. The CDR3 has 10 residues. Trimming removed 5 bases at V and 12 bases at J, with 7 bases between. Material: PBMCs or a T cell subset sorted from them (not recorded which). The chain employs TRBV12-3 or TRBV12-4 and TRBJ2-2; no firm D call. The sequence came from an adult woman who had mild COVID-19 (a few samples of this study predate the infection). Cell type and time point are not known. The CDR3 here is CASSLEKLFF. CDR3 DNA: TGTGCCAGCAGTCTGGAGAAGCTGTTTTTT.